These T cell receptor beta chains were read from a single sample in a study of blood T cell repertoires in COVID-19. The data were produced by immunoSEQ multiplex PCR, yet TCRdb's version contains in-frame clones alone and is incomplete. The profile shows roughly 220,000 clones, about 85% of them singletons. Sequenced material: peripheral blood. The receptor source for this set is a man aged 25 to 40 with active or convalescent COVID-19. CDR3s include the opening cysteine and the closing phenylalanine or tryptophan. Each record gives: D gene, clone size, J gene, V gene, CDR3 protein, CDR3 DNA. D genes are given only for firm matches. Clone size, where shown, is once, few, many, or a class for clones that have expanded.

>-|-|TRBJ2-7|TRBV7-9
CASSLAGGTTLQSHEQYF
TGTGCCAGCAGCTTAGCGGGGGGTACAACTCTTCAGAGCCACGAGCAGTACTTC
>-|-|TRBJ1-4|TRBV28
CASSLRGVAANEKLFF
TGTGCCAGCAGTTTACGAGGGGTAGCGGCTAATGAAAAACTGTTTTTT
>-|-|TRBJ1-5|TRBV7-8
CASSFSQGIHSNQPQHF
TGTGCCAGCAGCTTCTCACAGGGAATTCATAGCAATCAGCCCCAGCATTTT
>-|-|TRBJ2-6|TRBV19
CASKRQSFGANVLTF
TGTGCCAGTAAGAGACAGTCCTTTGGGGCCAACGTCCTGACTTTC
>-|-|TRBJ1-4|TRBV5-1
CASSSQVANEKLFF
TGCGCCAGCAGCTCACAGGTGGCTAATGAAAAACTGTTTTTT
>TRBD1|-|TRBJ1-2|TRBV20-1
CSAVDRGGYTF
TGCAGTGCAGTGGACAGGGGAGGCTACACCTTC
>TRBD2|-|TRBJ2-1|TRBV7-2
CASSLEGGSSPNEQFF
TGTGCCAGCAGCTTAGAGGGCGGGAGCAGCCCCAATGAGCAGTTCTTC
>TRBD2|-|TRBJ2-7|TRBV4-3
CASSQNEGREAQYF
TGCGCCAGCAGCCAAAATGAGGGGAGGGAGGCGCAGTACTTC
>TRBD2|-|TRBJ2-1|TRBV3-1/TRBV3-2
CASSQRLAGAWSYNEQFF
TGTGCCAGCAGCCAAAGACTAGCGGGGGCGTGGTCCTACAATGAGCAGTTCTTC
>-|-|TRBJ1-2|TRBV12-3/TRBV12-4
CASQRANYGYTF
TGTGCCAGCCAACGCGCTAACTATGGCTACACCTTC
>TRBD2|-|TRBJ2-7|TRBV11-2
CASSPWTSPYEQYF
TGTGCCAGCAGCCCGTGGACTAGCCCCTACGAGCAGTACTTC
>-|-|TRBJ2-2|TRBV15
CATSREPGENTGELFF
TGTGCCACCAGCAGAGAACCGGGGGAGAACACCGGGGAGCTGTTTTTT
>-|-|TRBJ1-2|TRBV19
CASKQATDYGYTF
TGTGCCAGTAAACAAGCGACAGATTATGGCTACACCTTC
>-|-|TRBJ2-1|TRBV21-1
CASSIGTGGSYNEQFF
TGTGCCAGCAGCATCGGGACAGGGGGCTCCTACAATGAGCAGTTCTTC
>TRBD2|-|TRBJ2-1|TRBV29-1
CSVTTSGPPHNEQFF
TGCAGCGTTACCACTAGCGGACCCCCCCACAATGAGCAGTTCTTC
>-|once|TRBJ1-6|TRBV7-9
CASSFGGGNSPLHF
TGTGCCAGCAGCTTCGGGGGGGGAAATTCACCCCTCCACTTT
>-|-|TRBJ1-2|TRBV6-6
CASRPNTRDTYYGYTF
TGTGCCAGCAGACCAAACACCCGGGACACATACTATGGCTACACCTTC
>-|-|TRBJ2-7|TRBV27
CASSLRTVPYEQYF
TGTGCCAGCAGTTTACGGACAGTCCCCTACGAGCAGTACTTC
>TRBD1|-|TRBJ2-7|TRBV4-2
CASSSLGQGGYEQYF
TGTGCCAGCAGCTCTCTCGGACAGGGGGGCTACGAGCAGTACTTC
>TRBD1|-|TRBJ1-1|TRBV7-9
CASSSRDRGLTEAFF
TGTGCCAGCAGCAGCCGGGACAGGGGGCTCACTGAAGCTTTCTTT
>TRBD2|-|TRBJ2-1|TRBV15
CATSRDVRRGGYNEQFF
TGTGCCACCAGCAGAGATGTGAGGCGGGGGGGCTACAATGAGCAGTTCTTC
>-|once|TRBJ1-3|TRBV6-5
CASKYNTNSGNTIYF
TGTGCCAGCAAGTATAACACCAACTCTGGAAACACCATATATTTT
>-|-|TRBJ2-2|TRBV11-2
CASSLWQNTGELFF
TGTGCCAGCAGCTTATGGCAGAACACCGGGGAGCTGTTTTTT
>-|-|TRBJ2-7|TRBV6-5
CASSYSMERSYEQYF
TGTGCCAGCAGTTACTCGATGGAGAGGTCCTACGAGCAGTACTTC
>-|-|TRBJ1-5|TRBV7-2
CASSLVPLSNQPQHF
TGTGCCAGCAGCTTAGTCCCTTTGAGCAATCAGCCCCAGCATTTT
>-|once|TRBJ1-1|TRBV7-9
CASSSRQNTEAFF
TGTGCCAGCAGCTCCAGACAGAACACTGAAGCTTTCTTT
>-|-|TRBJ2-7|TRBV19
CASKGAGGPYEQYF
TGTGCCAGTAAAGGAGCCGGGGGACCCTACGAGCAGTACTTC
>-|-|TRBJ2-2|TRBV9
CASSVQGYGELFF
TGTGCCAGCAGCGTACAGGGGTACGGGGAGCTGTTTTTT
>-|-|TRBJ2-3|TRBV6-2/TRBV6-3
CASSPRVRGTQYF
TGTGCCAGCAGCCCCCGTGTTCGCGGGACGCAGTATTTT